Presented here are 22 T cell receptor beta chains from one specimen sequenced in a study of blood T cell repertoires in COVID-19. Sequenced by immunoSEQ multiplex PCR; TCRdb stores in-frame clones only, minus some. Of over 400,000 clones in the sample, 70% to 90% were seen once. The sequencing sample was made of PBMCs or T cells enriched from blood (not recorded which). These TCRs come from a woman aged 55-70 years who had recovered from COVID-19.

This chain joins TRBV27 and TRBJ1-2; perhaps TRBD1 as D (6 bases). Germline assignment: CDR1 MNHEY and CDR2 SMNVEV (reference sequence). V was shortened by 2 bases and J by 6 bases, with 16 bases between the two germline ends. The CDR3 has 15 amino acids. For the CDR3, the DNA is TGTGCCAGCAGTTTAGCAGGGGAAAATTTGAATGGCTACACCTTC. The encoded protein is CASSLAGENLNGYTF.

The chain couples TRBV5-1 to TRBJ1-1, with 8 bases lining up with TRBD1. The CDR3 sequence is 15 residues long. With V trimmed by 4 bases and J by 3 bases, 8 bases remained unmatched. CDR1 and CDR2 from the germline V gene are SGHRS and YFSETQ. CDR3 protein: CASSPQGAGDTEAFF. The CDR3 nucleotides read TGCGCCAGCAGCCCGCAGGGGGCAGGGGACACTGAAGCTTTCTTT.

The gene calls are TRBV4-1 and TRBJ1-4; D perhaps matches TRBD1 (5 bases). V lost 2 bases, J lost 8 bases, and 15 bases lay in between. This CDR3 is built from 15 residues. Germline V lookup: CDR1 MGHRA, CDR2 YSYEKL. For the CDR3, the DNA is TGCGCCAGCAGCCAACTGACAGCCGCTCAGGAAAAACTGTTTTTT. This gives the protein CASSQLTAAQEKLFF.

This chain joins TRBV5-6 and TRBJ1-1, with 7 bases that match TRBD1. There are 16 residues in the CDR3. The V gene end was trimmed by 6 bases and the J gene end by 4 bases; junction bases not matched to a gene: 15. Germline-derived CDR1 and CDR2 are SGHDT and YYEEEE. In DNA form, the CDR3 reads TGTGCCAGCACCCTCGAGAAGGGGGCGCGAGGCACTGAAGCTTTCTTT. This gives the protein CASTLEKGARGTEAFF.

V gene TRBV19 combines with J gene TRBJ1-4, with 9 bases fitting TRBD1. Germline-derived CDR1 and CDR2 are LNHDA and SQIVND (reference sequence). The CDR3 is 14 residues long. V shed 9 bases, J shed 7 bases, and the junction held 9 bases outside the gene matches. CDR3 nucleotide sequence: TGTGCCAGCCGCCCGGACAGGGGAACTGAAAAACTGTTTTTT. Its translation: CASRPDRGTEKLFF.

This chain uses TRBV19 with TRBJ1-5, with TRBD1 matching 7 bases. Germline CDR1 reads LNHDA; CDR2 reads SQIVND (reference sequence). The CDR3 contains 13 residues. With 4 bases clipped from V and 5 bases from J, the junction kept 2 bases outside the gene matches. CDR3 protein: CASSTTGDQPQHF. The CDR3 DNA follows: TGTGCCAGTAGTACCACAGGGGATCAGCCCCAGCATTTT.

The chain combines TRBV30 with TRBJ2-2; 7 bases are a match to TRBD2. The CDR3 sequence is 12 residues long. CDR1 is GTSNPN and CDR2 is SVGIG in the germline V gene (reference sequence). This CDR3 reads CAGGTGTGELFF. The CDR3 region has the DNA TGTGCGGGGGGGACGGGAACCGGGGAGCTGTTTTTT.

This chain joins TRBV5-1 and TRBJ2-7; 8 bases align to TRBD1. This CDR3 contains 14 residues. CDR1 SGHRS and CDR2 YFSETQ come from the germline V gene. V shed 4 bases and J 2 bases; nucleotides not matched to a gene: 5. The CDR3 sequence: CASSTRTGTYEQYF. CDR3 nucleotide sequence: TGCGCCAGCAGCACGCGGACAGGGACCTACGAGCAGTACTTC.

The CDR3 region is CASSGSGTGRVNQPQHF. The CDR3 nucleotides read TGTGCCAGCAGCGGATCCGGGACAGGGAGGGTCAATCAGCCCCAGCATTTT. The V call is TRBV7-8, the J call TRBJ1-5; 9 bases align to TRBD1. CDR3 length: 17 amino acids. Germline-derived CDR1 and CDR2 are SGHVS and FQNEAQ. The junction had 11 bases not matched to a gene; V was cut back by 5 bases and J by 3 bases.

CDR3 bases: TGTGCCAGCAGTTTTTTCGGTAGCAATCAGCCCCAGCATTTT. Its translation is CASSFFGSNQPQHF. This chain links TRBV27 with TRBJ1-5, with D uncertain. With 3 bases removed from V and 0 bases from J, the gap between germline ends came to 6 bases. CDR1 MNHEY and CDR2 SMNVEV come from the germline V gene (reference sequence). This CDR3 comprises 14 residues.

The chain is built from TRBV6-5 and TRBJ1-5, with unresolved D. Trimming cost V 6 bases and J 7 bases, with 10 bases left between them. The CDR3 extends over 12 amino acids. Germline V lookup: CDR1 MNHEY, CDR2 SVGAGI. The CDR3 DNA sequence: TGTGCCAGCAGCGCGGTCGGGCAGCCCCAGCATTTT. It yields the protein CASSAVGQPQHF.

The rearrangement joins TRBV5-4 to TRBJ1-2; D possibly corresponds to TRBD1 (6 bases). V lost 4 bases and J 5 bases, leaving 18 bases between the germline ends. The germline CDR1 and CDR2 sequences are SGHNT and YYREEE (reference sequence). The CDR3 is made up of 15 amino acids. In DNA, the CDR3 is TGTGCCAGCAGCCCCTGGCACAGGGTGGAATATGGCTACACCTTC. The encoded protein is CASSPWHRVEYGYTF.

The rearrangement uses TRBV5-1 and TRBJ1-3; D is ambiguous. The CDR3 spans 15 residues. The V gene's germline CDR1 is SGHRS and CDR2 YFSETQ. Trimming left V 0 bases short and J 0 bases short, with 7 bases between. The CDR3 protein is CASSLAEVSGNTIYF. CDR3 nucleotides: TGCGCCAGCAGCTTGGCCGAGGTCTCTGGAAACACCATATATTTT. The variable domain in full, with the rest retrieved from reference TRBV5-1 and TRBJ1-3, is KAGVTQTPRYLIKTRGQQVTLSCSPISGHRSVSWYQQTPGQGLQFLFEYFSETQRNKGNFPGRFSGRQFSNSRSEMNVSTLELGDSALYLCASSLAEVSGNTIYFGEGSWLTVV.

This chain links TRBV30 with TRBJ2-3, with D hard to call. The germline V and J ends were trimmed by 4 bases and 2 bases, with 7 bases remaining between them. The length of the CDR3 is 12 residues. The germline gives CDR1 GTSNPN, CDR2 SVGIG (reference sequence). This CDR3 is CAWKQLTDTQYF. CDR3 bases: TGTGCCTGGAAACAGCTCACAGATACGCAGTATTTT.

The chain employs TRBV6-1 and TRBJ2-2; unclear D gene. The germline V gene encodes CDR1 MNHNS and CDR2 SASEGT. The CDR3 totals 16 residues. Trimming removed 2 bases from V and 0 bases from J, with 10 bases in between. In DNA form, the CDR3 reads TGTGCCAGCAGTGAATTCCGCGGCGCGAACACCGGGGAGCTGTTTTTT. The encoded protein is CASSEFRGANTGELFF.

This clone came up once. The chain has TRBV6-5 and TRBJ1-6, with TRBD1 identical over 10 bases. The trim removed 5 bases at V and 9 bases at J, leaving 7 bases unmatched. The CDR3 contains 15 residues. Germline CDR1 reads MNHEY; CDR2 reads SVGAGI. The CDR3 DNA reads TGTGCCAGCAGTAAGGACAGGGGGTGGGCTTCACCCCTCCACTTT. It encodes CASSKDRGWASPLHF.

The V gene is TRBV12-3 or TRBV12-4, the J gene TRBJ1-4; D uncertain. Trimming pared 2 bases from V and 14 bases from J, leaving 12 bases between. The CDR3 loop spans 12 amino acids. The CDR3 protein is CASSLSGRGLFF. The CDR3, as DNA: TGTGCCAGCAGTTTATCCGGACGAGGGCTGTTTTTT.

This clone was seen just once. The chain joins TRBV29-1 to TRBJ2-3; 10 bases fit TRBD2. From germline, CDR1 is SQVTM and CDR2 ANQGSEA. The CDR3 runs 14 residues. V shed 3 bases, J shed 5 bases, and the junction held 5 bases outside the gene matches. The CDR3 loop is CSVETSGFQDTQYF. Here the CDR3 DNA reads TGCAGCGTTGAGACTAGCGGGTTTCAAGATACGCAGTATTTT.

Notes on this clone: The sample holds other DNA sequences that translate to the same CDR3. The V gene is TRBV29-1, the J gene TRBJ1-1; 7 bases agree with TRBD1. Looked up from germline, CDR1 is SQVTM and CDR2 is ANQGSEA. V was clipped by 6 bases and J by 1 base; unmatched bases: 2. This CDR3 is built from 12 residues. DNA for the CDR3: TGCAGCGTCGGACAGGCGAACACTGAAGCTTTCTTT. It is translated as CSVGQANTEAFF.

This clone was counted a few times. The CDR3, as DNA: TGTGCCAGCAGTCCCAGCAGGGCTGGAAACACCATATATTTT. Its protein product is CASSPSRAGNTIYF. This chain links TRBV28 with TRBJ1-3, with a weak D call TRBD1 (5 bases). The CDR3 covers 14 residues. V lost 5 bases to trimming and J lost 2 bases, with 10 bases between them. Looked up from germline, CDR1 is MDHEN and CDR2 is SYDVKM.

In DNA form, the CDR3 reads TGTGCCAGCAGTCTCCGGACTAGCGGGGGGAGCACCGGGGAGCTGTTTTTT. It codes for CASSLRTSGGSTGELFF. This chain links TRBV6-6 with TRBJ2-2; TRBD2 matches 14 bases. The germline gives CDR1 MNHNY, CDR2 SVGAGI (reference sequence). This CDR3 contains 17 residues. V lost 5 bases and J lost 4; bases outside the gene matches: 6.

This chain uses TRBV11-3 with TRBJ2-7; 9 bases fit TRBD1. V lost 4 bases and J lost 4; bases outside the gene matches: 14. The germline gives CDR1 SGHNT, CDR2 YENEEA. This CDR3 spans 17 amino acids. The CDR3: CASSYYPSDRGWYEQYV. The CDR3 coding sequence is TGTGCCAGCAGCTATTATCCCTCGGACAGGGGTTGGTACGAGCAGTACGTC.